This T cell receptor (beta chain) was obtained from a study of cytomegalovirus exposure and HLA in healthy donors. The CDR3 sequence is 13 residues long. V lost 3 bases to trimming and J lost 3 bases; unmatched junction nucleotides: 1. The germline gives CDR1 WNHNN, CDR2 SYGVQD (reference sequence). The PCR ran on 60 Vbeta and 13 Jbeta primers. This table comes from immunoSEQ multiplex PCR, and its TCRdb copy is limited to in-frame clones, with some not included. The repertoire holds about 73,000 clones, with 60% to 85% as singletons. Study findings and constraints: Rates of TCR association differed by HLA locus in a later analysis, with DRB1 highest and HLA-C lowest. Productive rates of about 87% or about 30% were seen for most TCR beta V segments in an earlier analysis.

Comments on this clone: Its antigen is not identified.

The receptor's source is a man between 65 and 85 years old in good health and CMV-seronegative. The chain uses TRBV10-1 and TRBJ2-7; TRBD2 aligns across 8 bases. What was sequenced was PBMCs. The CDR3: CASSDGTSYEQYF. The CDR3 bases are TGCGCCAGCAGTGATGGGACTAGCTACGAGCAGTACTTC.